This T cell receptor beta chain was identified in a study of blood T cells in healthy people across ages. On the study more broadly: Per every two T cells, about one barcoded beta molecule was captured by template switching. Whole-study results and caveats: Across the age range, TCR beta diversity per million T cells fell in a roughly linear way. Long-lived donors had more naive CD4+ cells and higher diversity than aged donors. Researchers judged that diversity estimates from one million T cells fell short of true values.

The authors ran a second PCR of about 6 to 12 cycles using a sample-barcoded 5' primer and a J-beta primer mix. TCRdb processed the 5' RACE reads anew with MiXCR; each CDR3 protein has one entry. The sample consists of some 900,000 distinct CDR3 sequences, about 44% of them appearing once. Turning to this clonotype: The antigen is not known.

The material sequenced was blood. The TCR was taken from a man aged 25-45 years in good health.

CDR3 coding DNA: TGCGCCAGCAGCGACGGCATAGGGACAGTTCTAGCCAAAAACATTCAGTACTTC. Amino acid sequence: CASSDGIGTVLAKNIQYF. V usage is TRBV5-1 and J usage is TRBJ2-4; 7 bases are shared with TRBD1. V was pared by 4 bases and J by 0 bases, with 13 bases of the junction left unmatched. Germline V gene lookup returns CDR1 SGHRS and CDR2 YFSETQ. The CDR3 has 18 residues.